The sequence of this T cell receptor (beta chain) was determined in a study of T cell responses to AZD1222 COVID-19 vaccine. Findings and caveats of the study: Sampling that yielded the repertoires occurred only after the peak T cell response. Increases in Spike-specific TCR breadth and depth were seen after two AZD1222 doses. Clonal diversity may have been underestimated in mostly white British donors.

Measured with immunoSEQ multiplex PCR; TCRdb has only the in-frame clones, and not every one. The data show 95,000 to 150,000 clones, 70% to 90% seen once. Second doses at about 4 or about 12 weeks were pooled. In the case of this clone: Its target is not known.

V shed 6 bases and J 12 bases; nucleotides not matched to a gene: 10. The CDR3 runs 15 residues. Germline V CDR1 and CDR2: LNHDA, SQIVND (reference sequence). The sequencing used peripheral blood, collected 28 days after the second AZD1222 dose. The clonotype originates from an adult who received the AZD1222 COVID-19 vaccine. The chain joins TRBV19 to TRBJ2-6, with 11 bases aligning to TRBD2. The CDR3 sequence is CASSQGTGTSGVLTF. Here the CDR3 DNA reads TGTGCCAGTAGCCAGGGGACCGGGACTAGCGGCGTCCTGACTTTC. Filled out from reference TRBV19 and TRBJ2-6, the complete variable domain reads DGGITQSPKYLFRKEGQNVTLSCEQNLNHDAMYWYRQDPGQGLRLIYYSQIVNDFQKGDIAEGYSVSREKKESFPLTVTSAQKNPTAFYLCASSQGTGTSGVLTFGAGSRLTVL.